The 27 T cell receptor beta chains given below trace back to one sample, sequenced in a study of T cells in Graves' hyperthyroidism and ophthalmopathy. What was amplified from RNA transcripts were TCR beta CDR3 regions. A first-round RT-PCR of the TCR CDR3 used the HTBI primer set. TCRdb reprocessed the multiplex PCR reads with MiXCR, giving one entry per CDR3 protein. The sample records 600,000 to 850,000 distinct CDR3 sequences, 15% to 20% being singletons. The sequenced sample was blood. These receptor sequences come from a woman in her forties or fifties with Graves' hyperthyroidism that later progressed to Graves' ophthalmopathy.

This clonotype was seen only a few times. Sequence at one end of the junction differs from germline and may be a read error. The chain links TRBV7-9 to TRBJ2-7, with D perhaps TRBD1 (6 bases). CDR1 SEHNR and CDR2 FQNEAQ come from the germline V gene (reference sequence). The CDR3 length is 14 residues. In nucleotides, the CDR3 is TGTGCCAGCACCTTAGGGGACACCACCTACGAGCAGTACTTC. Its protein product is CASTLGDTTYEQYF.

In this sample, this clonotype turned up many times. The chain employs TRBV3-1 and TRBJ1-2, with D uncertain. Germline V gene data show CDR1 as LGHDT and CDR2 as YNNKEL (reference sequence). V gave up 0 bases and J gave up 7 bases, with 9 bases separating them. The CDR3 is 13 amino acids. CDR3 in amino acids: CASSQDRPAGYTF. The CDR3, as DNA: TGTGCCAGCAGCCAAGACCGCCCCGCTGGCTACACCTTC.

This clonotype has only a few counts. The chain joins TRBV3-1 to TRBJ2-7, with 8 bases fitting TRBD2. V lost 5 bases, J lost 1 base, and 4 bases stayed unmatched. This CDR3 has 14 amino acids. Germline assignment: CDR1 LGHDT and CDR2 YNNKEL (reference sequence). The CDR3 DNA reads as TGTGCCAGCAGCGCGCGGGGGGCATCCTACGAGCAGTACTTC. Protein: CASSARGASYEQYF.

This chain links TRBV19 with TRBJ2-3; D could derive from TRBD1 or TRBD2 (5 bases each). The V end lost 3 bases, the J end lost 4 bases, and 14 bases lay between the germline ends. The CDR3 totals 15 residues. Germline V gene sequence: CDR1 LNHDA, CDR2 SQIVND (reference sequence). The CDR3 protein is CASSISRERSDTQYF. The CDR3 nucleotides are TGTGCCAGTAGTATCTCCAGGGAGCGGTCAGATACGCAGTATTTT.

This clonotype has a count of ten or more. This CDR3 is CAWSFQGAVQPQHF. The CDR3 nucleotides read TGTGCCTGGAGTTTCCAGGGGGCGGTTCAGCCCCAGCATTTT. The J gene is TRBJ1-5, the V gene TRBV30; 8 nucleotides match TRBD1. The CDR3 contains 14 residues. The germline gives CDR1 GTSNPN, CDR2 SVGIG (reference sequence). The J segment lost 6 bases and the V segment lost 2 bases, leaving 6 bases of the junction unmatched.

This clonotype was picked up a small number of times. This sequence joins TRBV20-1 and TRBJ2-3; 13 nucleotides align to TRBD2. Germline trimming cut 6 bases from V and 2 bases from J; bases unmatched to any gene: 5. The CDR3 contains 15 residues. The germline V gene encodes CDR1 DFQATT and CDR2 SNEGSKA (reference sequence). CDR3 coding DNA: TGCAGTGCCAATGGACTAGCGGGGGTCACAGATACGCAGTATTTT. Protein: CSANGLAGVTDTQYF.

This rearrangement joins TRBV10-3 to TRBJ1-1, with D maybe TRBD1 (5 bases). Germline assignment: CDR1 ENHRY and CDR2 SYGVKD. V was trimmed by 6 bases and J by 0 bases, leaving 20 bases between them. CDR3 length: 17 residues. The CDR3 DNA sequence: TGTGCCATCAGGGGGATAATTGAGGGGACTTTGAACACTGAAGCTTTCTTT. Its translation: CAIRGIIEGTLNTEAFF.

This clonotype was picked up many times. This sequence joins TRBV6-1 and TRBJ1-4; 7 positions match TRBD1. Germline loops: CDR1 MNHNS, CDR2 SASEGT. Germline trimming cut 5 bases from V and 0 bases from J; bases unmatched to any gene: 9. The CDR3 consists of 17 residues. This chain's CDR3 is CASSPGTEFATNEKLFF. In nucleotides, the CDR3 is TGTGCCAGCAGTCCAGGGACAGAGTTTGCAACTAATGAAAAACTGTTTTTT.

The genes are TRBV14 and TRBJ2-1; the D is unclear. With 0 bases removed from V and 9 bases from J, the gap between germline ends came to 6 bases. CDR3 length: 12 residues. The V gene's germline CDR1 is SGHDN and CDR2 FVKESK. In DNA, the CDR3 is TGTGCCAGCAGCCAAGATGTGGTTGAGCAGTTCTTC. Protein sequence: CASSQDVVEQFF.

This clonotype was seen ten or more times. The V call is TRBV20-1, the J call TRBJ2-3, with D perhaps being TRBD1 or TRBD2 (5 bases each). CDR1 DFQATT and CDR2 SNEGSKA come from the germline V gene (reference sequence). Trimming stripped 0 bases from V and 2 bases from J, with 21 bases between. The CDR3 extends over 18 amino acids. CDR3 protein: CSARDLFEGTTYTDTQYF. Here the CDR3 DNA reads TGCAGTGCTAGAGATCTTTTCGAAGGGACCACATACACAGATACGCAGTATTTT.

This clonotype appeared many times. V gene TRBV7-2 combines with J gene TRBJ2-3; 8 bases are a match to TRBD1. The V and J ends lost 5 bases and 3 bases, in that order; junction bases with no gene match: 10. Germline V gives CDR1 SGHTA, CDR2 FQGNSA. The CDR3 extends over 16 amino acids. CDR3 DNA sequence: TGTGCCAGCAGCAGGGGGACAGGTCTCGGGACAGATACGCAGTATTTT. It encodes CASSRGTGLGTDTQYF. Supplemented by reference TRBV7-2 and TRBJ2-3, the full variable domain reads GAGVSQSPSNKVTEKGKDVELRCDPISGHTALYWYRQSLGQGLEFLIYFQGNSAPDKSGLPSDRFSAERTGGSVSTLTIQRTQQEDSAVYLCASSRGTGLGTDTQYFGPGTRLTVL.

The V and J genes are TRBV20-1 and TRBJ1-6; the D is unclear. CDR3 length: 15 residues. V was shortened by 2 bases and J by 4 bases, with 12 bases between the two germline ends. In germline, CDR1 is DFQATT, CDR2 SNEGSKA (reference sequence). CDR3 protein: CSARPPGEYNSPLHF. Here the CDR3 DNA reads TGCAGTGCTAGACCACCGGGAGAATATAATTCACCCCTCCACTTT.

In its sample, this clonotype was seen many times. The chain couples TRBV2 to TRBJ2-2, with 8 nucleotides matching TRBD1. V was pared by 9 bases and J by 8 bases, with 5 bases of the junction left unmatched. CDR3 size: 12 residues. In germline, CDR1 is SNHLY, CDR2 FYNNEI. For the CDR3, the DNA is TGTGCCAGAACAGGGGGTCCGGGGGAGCTGTTTTTT. This codes for CARTGGPGELFF.

The chain is built from TRBV2 and TRBJ2-7; 8 nucleotides agree with TRBD2. This CDR3 has 14 residues. V gave up 3 bases and J gave up 6 bases; unmatched junction bases: 7. Per germline, CDR1 SNHLY and CDR2 FYNNEI. The CDR3 protein is CASSDGGASFEQYF. The CDR3 DNA follows: TGTGCCAGCAGTGACGGGGGGGCCTCGTTCGAGCAGTACTTC.

CDR3 amino acids: CASSFRDRGGKTQYF. The CDR3 DNA reads as TGTGCCAGTAGTTTCCGGGACAGGGGCGGGAAGACCCAGTACTTC. The chain couples TRBV19 to TRBJ2-5; 10 bases agree with TRBD1. The V segment lost 5 bases and the J segment 6 bases; nucleotides outside the gene matches: 9. Per the germline V gene, CDR1 is LNHDA and CDR2 is SQIVND (reference sequence). CDR3 length equals 15 residues.

This clonotype was counted between two and nine times. The genes are TRBV11-2 and TRBJ1-1; maybe TRBD1 (5 bases). Germline values: CDR1 SGHAT, CDR2 FQNNGV. This CDR3 has 13 amino acids. V lost 4 bases, J lost 5 bases, and 11 bases lay in between. The CDR3 spells CASSSGPQTEAFF. CDR3 bases: TGTGCCAGCAGCTCGGGACCCCAAACTGAAGCTTTCTTT.

This clonotype turned up a few times. Since a much larger clone is just one base distant, this may be a read error. This CDR3 is missing its conserved last phenylalanine or tryptophan, likely due to a read error. This sequence joins TRBV5-6 and TRBJ1-1; no reliable D call. This CDR3 spans 14 amino acids. Looked up from germline, CDR1 is SGHDT and CDR2 is YYEEEE. Trimming shortened V by 5 bases and J by 1 base, and 12 bases separated the two germline ends. The CDR3 DNA reads as TGTGCCAGCAGTCGAATTGACAAGAACACTGAAGCTTTCTCT. Encoded protein: CASSRIDKNTEAFS.

The genes are TRBV5-1 and TRBJ1-6, with 8 bases that match TRBD1. The germline V gene has CDR1 SGHRS and CDR2 YFSETQ. CDR3 length equals 15 residues. V trimming: 3 bases; J trimming: 9 bases; junction bases outside the gene matches: 8. The CDR3 nucleotides are TGCGCCAGCAGCTCCTCTGGACAGGGAGGTTCACCCCTCCACTTT. Translated: CASSSSGQGGSPLHF.

About this clonotype itself: A much larger clone differs by one base, so this may be a read error. The chain links TRBV6-1 to TRBJ1-1; possibly TRBD1 for D (6 bases). The ends were cut back, 7 bases at V and 4 bases at J, with 7 bases in the middle. The CDR3 sequence is 11 residues long. Germline V gene data show CDR1 as MNHNS and CDR2 as SASEGT. The CDR3 DNA reads TGTGCCAGCAAGGGGGGCACTGAAGCTTTCTTT. Translation gives CASKGGTEAFF.

This clonotype has a count of ten or more. The chain carries TRBV7-2 and TRBJ2-1; 9 positions match TRBD2. Trimming took 4 bases from V and 2 from J; bases not matched to a gene: 9. CDR1 is SGHTA and CDR2 is FQGNSA in the germline V gene. CDR3 size: 17 residues. Here the CDR3 DNA reads TGTGCCAGCAGCTCCGCCGGGGCGGGGGGGCCCTACAATGAGCAGTTCTTC. It encodes CASSSAGAGGPYNEQFF.

The sample holds one count of this clonotype. In nucleotides, the CDR3 is TGTGCCAGCACCCCCTTCCGCTTAGACTATGGCTACACCTTC. This encodes CASTPFRLDYGYTF. The chain is built from TRBV5-8 and TRBJ1-2; the D is unclear. Germline V gene lookup returns CDR1 SGHTS and CDR2 YDEGEE. The CDR3 sequence is 14 residues long. The V end lost 6 bases, the J end lost 3 bases, and 15 bases lay between the germline ends.

A word on this clonotype: A read error may be the cause here, since a much bigger clone is one base away. This chain connects TRBV27 to TRBJ1-6; 7 bases fit TRBD1. Germline values: CDR1 MNHEY, CDR2 SMNVEV (reference sequence). CDR3 length: 14 amino acids. The CDR3 is CDSWDRNYNSPLHF. The CDR3 DNA is TGTGACAGCTGGGACAGAAACTATAATTCACCCCTCCACTTT.

This clonotype was seen repeatedly, ten times or more. This sequence joins TRBV7-3 and TRBJ1-6; 10 nucleotides line up with TRBD1. Germline values: CDR1 SGHTA, CDR2 FQGTGA. V gave up 5 bases and J gave up 11 bases; unmatched junction bases: 9. The CDR3 is 15 residues long. The chain's CDR3 is CASSPQGQGSAPLHF. CDR3 coding DNA: TGTGCCAGCAGCCCCCAGGGACAGGGGAGCGCACCCCTCCACTTT.

This clonotype was detected a few times. The genes are TRBV10-2 and TRBJ2-2; D unclear. Deletions cut 2 bases from V and 0 bases from J, with 13 bases between. The V gene's germline CDR1 is WSHSY and CDR2 SAAADI. There are 17 residues in the CDR3. In DNA form, the CDR3 reads TGCGCCAGCAGTGAGGGATGGAATTTAGCGAACACCGGGGAGCTGTTTTTT. The encoded protein is CASSEGWNLANTGELFF.

This clonotype was observed a handful of times. V usage is TRBV7-2 and J usage is TRBJ2-2; D unresolved. The CDR3 contains 14 residues. In germline, CDR1 is SGHTA, CDR2 FQGNSA. Trimming stripped 2 bases from V and 6 bases from J, with 10 bases between. This CDR3 is CASSLSSSAGELFF. The CDR3 DNA follows: TGTGCCAGCAGCTTAAGTTCCTCGGCCGGGGAGCTGTTTTTT.

The chain couples TRBV6-2 or TRBV6-3 to TRBJ1-3; D gene ambiguous. The V end lost 4 bases, the J end lost 0 bases, and 10 bases lay between the germline ends. The CDR3 runs 15 residues. Germline loops: CDR1 MNHEY, CDR2 SVGEGT. The CDR3 loop reads CASSFGEGSGNTIYF. Here the CDR3 DNA reads TGTGCCAGCAGTTTCGGGGAGGGCTCTGGAAACACCATATATTTT.

The genes are TRBV14 and TRBJ1-1, with D unresolved. Germline lookup yields CDR1 SGHDN and CDR2 FVKESK. This CDR3 is built from 16 residues. Trimming took off 0 bases at V and 0 bases at J, with 11 bases between the two ends. The CDR3 sequence: CASSQEVGGLNTEAFF. The CDR3 region has the DNA TGTGCCAGCAGCCAAGAGGTGGGCGGATTGAACACTGAAGCTTTCTTT.